The present TCR beta chain was sequenced within a study of OX40 agonist ivuxolimab in advanced cancers. Germline values: CDR1 MNHEY, CDR2 SVGAGI. The CDR3 is 15 amino acids. The ends lost 2 bases at V and 3 bases at J; junction bases unmatched: 7. Repertoires were generated with immunoSEQ multiplex PCR, while TCRdb's copy carries only in-frame clones and drops some. The sample lists approximately 110,000 clones, 85% to 95% seen once, with under 0.9% in the top ten. Blood draws occurred at baseline, cycle 4 day 1, and cycle 7 day 1. This TCR came from an adult with an advanced solid tumor such as melanoma, head and neck, liver or kidney cancer. The gene calls are TRBV6-5 and TRBJ2-7, with 7 bases identical to TRBD1. Sequencing was performed on CD4+ or CD8+ T cells sorted from blood, taken in a trial of the OX40 agonist ivuxolimab. Written as DNA, the CDR3 is TGTGCCAGCAGTTACCTAGGGGGCAGTGGCTACGAGCAGTACTTC. Translating it yields CASSYLGGSGYEQYF.